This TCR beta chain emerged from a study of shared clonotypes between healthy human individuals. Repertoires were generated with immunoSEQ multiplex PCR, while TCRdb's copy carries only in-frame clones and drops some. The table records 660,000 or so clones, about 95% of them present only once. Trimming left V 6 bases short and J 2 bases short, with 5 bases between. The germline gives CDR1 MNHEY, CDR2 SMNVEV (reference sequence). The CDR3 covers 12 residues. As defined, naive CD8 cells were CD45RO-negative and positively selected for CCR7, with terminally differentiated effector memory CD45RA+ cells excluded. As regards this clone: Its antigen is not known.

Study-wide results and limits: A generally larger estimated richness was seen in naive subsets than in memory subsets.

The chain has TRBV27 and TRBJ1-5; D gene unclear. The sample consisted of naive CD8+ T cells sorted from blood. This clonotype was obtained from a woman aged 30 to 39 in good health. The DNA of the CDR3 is TGTGCCAGCAGGCACGGCAATCAGCCCCAGCATTTT. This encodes CASRHGNQPQHF.